This T cell receptor beta chain appears in the sequencing data of a study of shared clonotypes between healthy human individuals. Findings and caveats of the study: Sharing of clonotypes among donors was expected to vary with sequencing depth.

The length of the CDR3 is 14 residues. Trimming cost V 9 bases and J 2 bases, with 17 bases left between them. Germline lookup yields CDR1 MDHEN and CDR2 SYDVKM. Only in-frame clones appear in the TCRdb table, and some are missing; sequencing was by immunoSEQ multiplex PCR. Altogether 2.3 million or so clones are present, 80% to 95% being singletons, with the ten largest covering 0.39%. About this clone: Its antigen is as yet unknown.

The TCR originated in a man between 18 and 35 years old in good health. Some clones in this sample may be carry-over from other donors' samples. The J gene is TRBJ2-7, the V gene TRBV28; D unresolved. The sample was naive CD4+ T cells from PBMCs. Subset noted: CD45RA+ positively selected. This CDR3 reads CARDSGPSPYEQYF. For the CDR3, the DNA is TGTGCCAGGGATTCCGGTCCCAGTCCCTACGAGCAGTACTTC.